Each of the 5 T cell receptor beta chains below was sequenced from the same sample in a study of T cell clonotyping in hematopoietic cell transplantation. Libraries were prepared by immunoSEQ multiplex PCR; TCRdb keeps only in-frame clonotypes and omits some of them. The table records 6,000 to 9,500 clones, approximately 92% of them present only once. The sample in question was PBMCs, obtained 180 days after allogeneic stem cell transplant. The receptors were gathered from a female patient in her forties or fifties who had an allogeneic stem cell transplant from an unrelated donor, so the T cells may come from the graft donor. Some clones in this sample may be carry-over from other donors' samples.

This clone has a handful of counts. J is TRBJ2-5 and V is TRBV7-9; TRBD2 matches 13 bases. Per germline, CDR1 SEHNR and CDR2 FQNEAQ (reference sequence). This CDR3 region has 17 residues. V lost 6 bases to trimming and J lost 3 bases; unmatched junction nucleotides: 10. This CDR3 is CASRLTSGRSFEETQYF. CDR3 nucleotides: TGTGCCAGCAGATTGACTAGCGGGAGGTCCTTTGAAGAGACCCAGTACTTC.

V usage is TRBV7-2 and J usage is TRBJ2-3; D may be TRBD1 or TRBD2 (5 bases each). V was clipped by 3 bases and J by 6 bases, with 16 bases between them. CDR1 and CDR2 from the germline V gene are SGHTA and FQGNSA. There are 15 residues in the CDR3. CDR3 amino acids: CASSFRDPNTDTQYF. As DNA, the CDR3 is TGTGCCAGCAGCTTCCGGGACCCAAACACGGATACGCAGTATTTT.

The chain is built from TRBV4-1 and TRBJ1-1, with TRBD1 identical over 7 bases. Trimming took 1 base from V and 5 from J; bases not matched to a gene: 7. Germline V gene lookup returns CDR1 MGHRA and CDR2 YSYEKL. The CDR3 runs 15 residues. CDR3 amino acids: CASSQAQGHGTEAFF. The DNA for the CDR3 is TGCGCCAGCAGCCAAGCACAGGGGCACGGAACTGAAGCTTTCTTT.

The V call is TRBV10-2, the J call TRBJ1-1; D ambiguous. Germline V gene lookup returns CDR1 WSHSY and CDR2 SAAADI. The CDR3 contains 14 residues. V lost 2 bases and J lost 1, with 8 bases in between. The CDR3 region has the DNA TGCGCCAGCAGTGAGACGTGGCGGAACACTGAAGCTTTCTTT. Protein sequence: CASSETWRNTEAFF.

The chain carries TRBV7-9 and TRBJ2-3, with no clear D. With 5 bases removed from V and 4 bases from J, the gap between germline ends came to 13 bases. The CDR3 length is 14 residues. Germline CDR1 and CDR2: SEHNR and FQNEAQ (reference sequence). The DNA for the CDR3 is TGTGCCAGCAGCCTAGACCCTGCCGCAGATACGCAGTATTTT. This encodes CASSLDPAADTQYF.